These 9 T cell receptor beta chains originate from one sample sequenced in a study of T-cell memory formation after mild COVID-19. TCRdb ran MiXCR on the 5' RACE reads and lists one entry per CDR3 protein. The repertoire holds some 450,000 distinct CDR3 sequences, with approximately 19% as singletons. The sequencing sample was made of PBMCs or a T cell subset sorted from them (not recorded which). These receptor sequences come from a man between 18 and 29 years old who had mild COVID-19 (a few samples of this study predate the infection). Cell type and time point are not known.

The chain recombines TRBV7-6 with TRBJ1-2; D gene uncertain. The germline gives CDR1 SGHVS, CDR2 FNYEAQ. The CDR3 consists of 13 residues. The V end was cut by 4 bases, the J end by 4 bases, with 10 bases between. CDR3: CASSSRTPYGYTF. The DNA of the CDR3 is TGTGCCAGCAGCTCCCGGACCCCCTATGGCTACACCTTC.

This clonotype showed up just a few times. J is TRBJ1-2 and V is TRBV28; D gene uncertain. Germline V gives CDR1 MDHEN, CDR2 SYDVKM. CDR3 length equals 13 residues. Trimming removed 3 bases from V and 2 bases from J, with 7 bases in between. This CDR3 is CASSFLGNYGYTF. The CDR3 DNA is TGTGCCAGCAGTTTTCTAGGAAACTATGGCTACACCTTC.

The rearrangement joins TRBV2 to TRBJ2-3; D is ambiguous. The V gene's germline CDR1 is SNHLY and CDR2 FYNNEI. The CDR3 length is 13 residues. V was clipped by 4 bases and J by 4 bases, with 9 bases between them. The CDR3 nucleotides are TGTGCCAGCAGTGTCCTCGTACCAGATACGCAGTATTTT. This codes for CASSVLVPDTQYF.

Only a few counts were recorded for this clonotype. J is TRBJ2-2 and V is TRBV5-5; 13 bases match TRBD2. The CDR3 is 17 amino acids. The ends lost 4 bases at V and 6 bases at J; junction bases unmatched: 9. The germline CDR1 and CDR2 sequences are SGHKS and YYEKEE (reference sequence). CDR3 DNA sequence: TGTGCCAGCAGCCCGGGACTAGCGGGGATGGAGGCCGGGGAGCTGTTTTTT. Residues: CASSPGLAGMEAGELFF.

The V call is TRBV11-3, the J call TRBJ2-5, with 7 bases matching TRBD2. CDR3 length equals 13 residues. In germline, CDR1 is SGHNT, CDR2 YENEEA. The junction had 1 base not matched to a gene; V was cut back by 5 bases and J by 1 base. The CDR3 region has the DNA TGTGCCAGCAGCGGGGGGGTCCAAGAGACCCAGTACTTC. Protein: CASSGGVQETQYF.

This clonotype was found once. The chain combines TRBV21-1 with TRBJ2-3. TRBV21-1 is marked as a pseudogene. This CDR3 is built from 12 residues. This CDR3 reads CASSKILDTQYF. The DNA of the CDR3 is TGTGCCAGCAGCAAAATCTTAGATACGCAGTATTTT.

This clonotype was observed a handful of times. The chain uses TRBV5-6 and TRBJ1-1, with D uncertain. The ends were cut back, 2 bases at V and 0 bases at J, with 11 bases in the middle. The V gene's germline CDR1 is SGHDT and CDR2 YYEEEE. CDR3 length: 15 amino acids. CDR3 loop: CASSFQSNMNTEAFF. CDR3 DNA sequence: TGTGCCAGCAGCTTCCAGAGTAACATGAACACTGAAGCTTTCTTT.

The CDR3 coding sequence is TGTGCCAGCAGCTCCGACCCGAGGGCCCGCTCTGGGGCCAACGTCCTGACTTTC. Protein product: CASSSDPRARSGANVLTF. The J gene is TRBJ2-6, the V gene TRBV6-2 or TRBV6-3; maybe TRBD2 (5 bases). Germline V gene lookup returns CDR1 MNHEY and CDR2 SVGEGT. The CDR3 contains 18 residues. Trimming removed 6 bases from V and 0 bases from J, with 18 bases in between.

The chain recombines TRBV11-3 with TRBJ1-4; the D gene is possibly TRBD1 (5 bases). The CDR3 loop spans 16 amino acids. The V gene's germline CDR1 is SGHNT and CDR2 YENEEA. Deletions cut 3 bases from V and 7 bases from J, with 18 bases between. CDR3 DNA sequence: TGTGCCAGCAGCTTGGGATTGTGGGAAGGGACTGAAAAACTGTTTTTT. It encodes CASSLGLWEGTEKLFF.